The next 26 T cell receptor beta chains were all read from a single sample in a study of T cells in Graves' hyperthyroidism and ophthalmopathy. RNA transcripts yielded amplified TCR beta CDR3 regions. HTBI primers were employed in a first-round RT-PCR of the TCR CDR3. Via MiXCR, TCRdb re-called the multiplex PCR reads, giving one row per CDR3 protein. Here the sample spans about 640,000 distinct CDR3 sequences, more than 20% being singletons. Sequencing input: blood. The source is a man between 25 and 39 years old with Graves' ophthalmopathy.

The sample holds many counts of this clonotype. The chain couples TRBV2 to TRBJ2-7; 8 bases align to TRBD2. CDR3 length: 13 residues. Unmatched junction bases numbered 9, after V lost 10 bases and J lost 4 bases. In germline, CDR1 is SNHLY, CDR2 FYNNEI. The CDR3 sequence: CATALAGTYEQYF. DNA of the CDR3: TGTGCCACCGCCTTAGCGGGAACATACGAGCAGTACTTC.

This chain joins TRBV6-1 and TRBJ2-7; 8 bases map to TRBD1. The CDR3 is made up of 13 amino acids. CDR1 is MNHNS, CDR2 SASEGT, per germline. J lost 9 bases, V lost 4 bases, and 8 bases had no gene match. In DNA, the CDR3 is TGTGCCAGCAGTGCCGATACAGGGGGATGGCAGTACTTC. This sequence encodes CASSADTGGWQYF.

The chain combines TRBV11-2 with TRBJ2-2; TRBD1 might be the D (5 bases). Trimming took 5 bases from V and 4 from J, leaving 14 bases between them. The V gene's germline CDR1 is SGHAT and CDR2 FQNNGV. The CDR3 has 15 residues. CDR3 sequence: CASSKAGLGTGELFF. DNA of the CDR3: TGTGCCAGCAGCAAAGCAGGGTTAGGCACCGGGGAGCTGTTTTTT.

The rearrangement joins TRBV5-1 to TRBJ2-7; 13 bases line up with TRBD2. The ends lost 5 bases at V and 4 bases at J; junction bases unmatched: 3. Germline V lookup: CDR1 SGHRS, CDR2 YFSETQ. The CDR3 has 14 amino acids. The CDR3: CASRSTSGGYEQYF. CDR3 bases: TGCGCCAGCAGATCGACTAGCGGGGGGTACGAGCAGTACTTC.

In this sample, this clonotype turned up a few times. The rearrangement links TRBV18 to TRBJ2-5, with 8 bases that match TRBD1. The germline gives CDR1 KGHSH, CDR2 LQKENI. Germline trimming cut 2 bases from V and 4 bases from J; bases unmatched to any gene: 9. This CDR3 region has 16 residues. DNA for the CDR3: TGTGCCAGCTCACCAGGGCAGGGGGCGTCCAGAGAGACCCAGTACTTC. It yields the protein CASSPGQGASRETQYF.

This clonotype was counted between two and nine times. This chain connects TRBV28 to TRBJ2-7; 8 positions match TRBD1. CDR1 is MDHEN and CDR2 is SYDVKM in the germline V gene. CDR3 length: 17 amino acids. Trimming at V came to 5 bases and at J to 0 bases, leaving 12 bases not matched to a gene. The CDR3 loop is CASSEGTGGLSSYEQYF. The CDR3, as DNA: TGTGCCAGCAGTGAGGGCACAGGGGGGTTGAGCTCCTACGAGCAGTACTTC.

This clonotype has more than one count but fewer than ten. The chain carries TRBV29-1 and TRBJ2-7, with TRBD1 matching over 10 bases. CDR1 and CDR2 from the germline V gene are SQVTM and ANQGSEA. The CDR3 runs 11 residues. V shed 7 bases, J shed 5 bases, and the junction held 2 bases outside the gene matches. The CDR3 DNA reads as TGCAGCGCGGGACAGGGGAACGAGCAGTACTTC. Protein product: CSAGQGNEQYF.

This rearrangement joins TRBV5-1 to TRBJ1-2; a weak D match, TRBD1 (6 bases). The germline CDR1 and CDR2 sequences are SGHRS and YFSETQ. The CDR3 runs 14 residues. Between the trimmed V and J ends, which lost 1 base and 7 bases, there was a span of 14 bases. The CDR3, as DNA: TGCGCCAGCAGCTTGTCGGGGGCGCAAGGTGGCTACACCTTC. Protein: CASSLSGAQGGYTF. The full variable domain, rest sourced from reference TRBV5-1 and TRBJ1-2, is KAGVTQTPRYLIKTRGQQVTLSCSPISGHRSVSWYQQTPGQGLQFLFEYFSETQRNKGNFPGRFSGRQFSNSRSEMNVSTLELGDSALYLCASSLSGAQGGYTFGSGTRLTVV.

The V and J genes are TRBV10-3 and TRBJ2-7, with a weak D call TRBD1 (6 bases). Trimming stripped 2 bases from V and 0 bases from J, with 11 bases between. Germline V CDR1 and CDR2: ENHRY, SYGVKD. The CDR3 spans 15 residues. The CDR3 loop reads CAISEERTDSYEQYF. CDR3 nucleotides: TGTGCCATCAGTGAGGAGAGGACAGACTCCTACGAGCAGTACTTC.

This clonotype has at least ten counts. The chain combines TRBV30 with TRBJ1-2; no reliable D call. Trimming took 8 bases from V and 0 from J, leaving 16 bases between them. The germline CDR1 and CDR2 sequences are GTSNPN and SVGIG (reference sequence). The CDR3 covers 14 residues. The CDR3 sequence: CATATGVANYGYTF. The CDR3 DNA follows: TGTGCCACTGCGACCGGGGTTGCTAACTATGGCTACACCTTC. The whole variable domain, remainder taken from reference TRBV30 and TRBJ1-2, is SQTIHQWPATLVQPVGSPLSLECTVEGTSNPNLYWYRQAAGRGLQLLFYSVGIGQISSEVPQNLSASRPQDRQFILSSKKLLLSDSGFYLCATATGVANYGYTFGSGTRLTVV.

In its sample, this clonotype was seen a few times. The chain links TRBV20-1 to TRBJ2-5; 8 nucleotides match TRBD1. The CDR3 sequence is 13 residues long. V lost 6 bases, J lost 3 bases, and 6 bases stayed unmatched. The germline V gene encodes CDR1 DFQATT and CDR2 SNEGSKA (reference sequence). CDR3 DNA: TGCAGTGCCTACGACAGGGGTAAAGAGACCCAGTACTTC. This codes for CSAYDRGKETQYF.

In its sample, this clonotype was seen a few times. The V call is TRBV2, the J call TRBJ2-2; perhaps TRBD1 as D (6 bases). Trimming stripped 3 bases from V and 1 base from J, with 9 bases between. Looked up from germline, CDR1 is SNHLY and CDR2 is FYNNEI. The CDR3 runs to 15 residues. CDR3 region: CASSDEQGNTGELFF. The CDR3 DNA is TGTGCCAGCAGTGATGAACAGGGGAACACCGGGGAGCTGTTTTTT. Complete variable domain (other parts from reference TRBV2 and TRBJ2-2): EPEVTQTPSHQVTQMGQEVILRCVPISNHLYFYWYRQILGQKVEFLVSFYNNEISEKSEIFDDQFSVERPDGSNFTLKIRSTKLEDSAMYFCASSDEQGNTGELFFGEGSRLTVL.

As DNA, the CDR3 is TGTGCCAGCAGCTTAGGAGGGGGGGGCTCCTACAATGAGCAGTTCTTC. This encodes CASSLGGGGSYNEQFF. The chain couples TRBV11-3 to TRBJ2-1; TRBD2 is a possible D gene (7 bases). V was clipped by 1 base and J by 0 bases, with 10 bases between them. The CDR3 runs 16 residues. Germline V lookup: CDR1 SGHNT, CDR2 YENEEA.

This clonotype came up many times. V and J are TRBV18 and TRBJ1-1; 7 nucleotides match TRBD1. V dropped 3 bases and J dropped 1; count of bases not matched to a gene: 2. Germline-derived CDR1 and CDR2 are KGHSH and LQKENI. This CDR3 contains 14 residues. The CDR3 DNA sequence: TGTGCCAGCTCACCGACAGGGCAGAACACTGAAGCTTTCTTT. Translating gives CASSPTGQNTEAFF.

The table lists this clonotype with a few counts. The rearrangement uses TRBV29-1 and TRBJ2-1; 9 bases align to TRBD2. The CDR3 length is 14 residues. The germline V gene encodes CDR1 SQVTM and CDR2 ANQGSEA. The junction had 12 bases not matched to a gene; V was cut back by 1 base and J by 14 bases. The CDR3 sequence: CSVEARLAESGEFF. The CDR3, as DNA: TGCAGCGTTGAAGCGCGACTAGCGGAGTCCGGGGAGTTCTTC.

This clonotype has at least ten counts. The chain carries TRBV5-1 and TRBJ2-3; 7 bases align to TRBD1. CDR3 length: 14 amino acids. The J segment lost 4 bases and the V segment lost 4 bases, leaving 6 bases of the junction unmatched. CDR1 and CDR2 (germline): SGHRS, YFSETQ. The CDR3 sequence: CASSNGQAADTQYF. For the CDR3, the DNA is TGCGCCAGCAGCAACGGACAGGCGGCAGATACGCAGTATTTT.

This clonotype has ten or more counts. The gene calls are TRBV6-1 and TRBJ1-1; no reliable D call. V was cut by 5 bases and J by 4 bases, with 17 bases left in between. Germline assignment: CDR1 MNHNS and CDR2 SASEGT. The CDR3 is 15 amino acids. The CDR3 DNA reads TGTGCCAGCAGTCCTTCCTCTGCGGGCGGCACTGAAGCTTTCTTT. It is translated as CASSPSSAGGTEAFF.

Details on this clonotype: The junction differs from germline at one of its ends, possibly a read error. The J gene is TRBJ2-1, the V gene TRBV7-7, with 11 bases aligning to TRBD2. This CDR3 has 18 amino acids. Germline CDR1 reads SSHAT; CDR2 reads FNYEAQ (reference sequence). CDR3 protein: CASSTLGEVAGGRREQFF. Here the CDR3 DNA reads TGTGCTAGCAGCACTCTTGGGGAGGTAGCGGGAGGGCGTCGGGAGCAGTTCTTC.

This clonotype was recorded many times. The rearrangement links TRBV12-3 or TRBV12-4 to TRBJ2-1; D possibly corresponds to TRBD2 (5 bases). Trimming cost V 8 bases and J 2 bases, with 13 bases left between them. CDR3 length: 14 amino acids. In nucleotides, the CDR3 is TGTGCCAGCTGTTCCTGGACTGCCTACAATGAGCAGTTCTTC. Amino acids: CASCSWTAYNEQFF.

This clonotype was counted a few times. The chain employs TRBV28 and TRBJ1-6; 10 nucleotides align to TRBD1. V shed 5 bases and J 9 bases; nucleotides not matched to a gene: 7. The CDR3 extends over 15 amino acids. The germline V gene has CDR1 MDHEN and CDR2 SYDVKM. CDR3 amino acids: CASSAGQGGSSPLHF. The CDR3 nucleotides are TGTGCCAGCAGTGCAGGACAGGGGGGTTCTTCACCCCTCCACTTT.

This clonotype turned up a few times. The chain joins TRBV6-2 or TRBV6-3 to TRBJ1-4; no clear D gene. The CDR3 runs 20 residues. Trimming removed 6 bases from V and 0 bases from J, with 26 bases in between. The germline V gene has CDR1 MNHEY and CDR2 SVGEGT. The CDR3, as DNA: TGTGCCAGCAGCTACCAGGAGGAGGCCGAGCCTTATACAACTAATGAAAAACTGTTTTTT. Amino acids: CASSYQEEAEPYTTNEKLFF.

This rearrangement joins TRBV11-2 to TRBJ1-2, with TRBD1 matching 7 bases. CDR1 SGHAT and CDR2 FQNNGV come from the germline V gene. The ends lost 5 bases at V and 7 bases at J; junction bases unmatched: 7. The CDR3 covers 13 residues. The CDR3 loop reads CASSAGTAGGYTF. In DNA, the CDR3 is TGTGCCAGCAGCGCCGGGACAGCTGGTGGCTACACCTTC.

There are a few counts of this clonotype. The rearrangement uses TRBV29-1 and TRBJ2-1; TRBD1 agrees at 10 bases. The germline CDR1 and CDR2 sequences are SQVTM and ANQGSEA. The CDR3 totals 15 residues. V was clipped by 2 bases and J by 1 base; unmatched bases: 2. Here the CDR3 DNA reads TGCAGCGTTGAACCGGGACAGGGGTCCTACAATGAGCAGTTCTTC. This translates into CSVEPGQGSYNEQFF.

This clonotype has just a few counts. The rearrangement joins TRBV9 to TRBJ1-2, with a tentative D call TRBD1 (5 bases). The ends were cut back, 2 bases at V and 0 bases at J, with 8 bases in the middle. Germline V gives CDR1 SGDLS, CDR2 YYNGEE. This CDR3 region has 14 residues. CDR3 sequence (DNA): TGTGCCAGCAGCGTGGGGGGGTCTAACTATGGCTACACCTTC. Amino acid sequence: CASSVGGSNYGYTF.

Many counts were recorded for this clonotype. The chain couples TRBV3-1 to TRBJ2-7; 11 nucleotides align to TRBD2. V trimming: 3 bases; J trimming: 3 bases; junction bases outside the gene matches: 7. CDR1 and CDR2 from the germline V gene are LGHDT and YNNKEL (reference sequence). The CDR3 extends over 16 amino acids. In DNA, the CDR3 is TGTGCCAGCAGCCATCCCGGCACTAGCGGGAGCTACGAGCAGTACTTC. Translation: CASSHPGTSGSYEQYF.

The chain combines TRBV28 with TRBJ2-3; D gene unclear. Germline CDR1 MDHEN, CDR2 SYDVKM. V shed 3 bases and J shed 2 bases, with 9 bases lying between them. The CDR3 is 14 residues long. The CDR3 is CASSLGSTTDTQYF. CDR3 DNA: TGTGCCAGCAGTTTGGGCAGTACCACAGATACGCAGTATTTT.